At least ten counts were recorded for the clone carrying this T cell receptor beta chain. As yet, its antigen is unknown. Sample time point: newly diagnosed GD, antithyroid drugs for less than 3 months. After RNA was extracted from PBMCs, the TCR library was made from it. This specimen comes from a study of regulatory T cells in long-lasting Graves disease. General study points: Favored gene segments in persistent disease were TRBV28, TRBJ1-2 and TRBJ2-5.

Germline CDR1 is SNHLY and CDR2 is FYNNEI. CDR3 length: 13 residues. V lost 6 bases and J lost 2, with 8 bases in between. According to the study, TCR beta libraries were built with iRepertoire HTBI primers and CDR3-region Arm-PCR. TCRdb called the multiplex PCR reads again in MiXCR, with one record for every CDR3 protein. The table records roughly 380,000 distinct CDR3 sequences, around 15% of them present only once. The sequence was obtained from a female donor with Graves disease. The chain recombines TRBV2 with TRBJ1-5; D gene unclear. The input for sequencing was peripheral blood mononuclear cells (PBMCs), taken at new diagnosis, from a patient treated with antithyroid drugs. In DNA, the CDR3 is TGTGCCAGCAGGGGAGCGGGCAATCAGCCCCAGCATTTT. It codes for CASRGAGNQPQHF.